Listed here are 31 T cell receptor beta chains from one sample, sequenced in a study of blood T cell repertoires in COVID-19. Measured with immunoSEQ multiplex PCR; TCRdb has only the in-frame clones, and not every one. Of 350,000 to 400,000 clones listed, 87% are singletons. The sequenced sample consisted of PBMCs or T cells enriched from blood (not recorded which). The receptor source for this set is a man aged 40-49 years in a cohort exposed to, infected with or recovered from COVID-19 (not recorded which).

V gene TRBV5-1 combines with J gene TRBJ2-1, with D possibly matching TRBD2 (7 bases). V was cut by 0 bases and J by 6 bases, with 16 bases left in between. Per germline, CDR1 SGHRS and CDR2 YFSETQ. This CDR3 spans 16 amino acids. CDR3 sequence (DNA): TGCGCCAGCAGCTTGGGATCGGGGGGCGGACTCAATGAGCAGTTCTTC. Translated: CASSLGSGGGLNEQFF.

The chain has TRBV10-3 and TRBJ2-7, with a weak D call TRBD2 (6 bases). V was pared by 3 bases and J by 3 bases, with 15 bases between. In germline, CDR1 is ENHRY, CDR2 SYGVKD. This CDR3 spans 15 amino acids. DNA for the CDR3: TGTGCCATCAGTGACCCCGCCCTAGCGTACTACGAGCAGTACTTC. The encoded protein is CAISDPALAYYEQYF.

The rearrangement joins TRBV20-1 to TRBJ2-4, with D hard to call. The V end was cut by 6 bases, the J end by 4 bases, with 7 bases between. The CDR3 loop spans 11 amino acids. In germline, CDR1 is DFQATT, CDR2 SNEGSKA (reference sequence). The CDR3 DNA reads as TGCAGTGCGGGCTATAAAAACATTCAGTACTTC. Translating it yields CSAGYKNIQYF.

This chain uses TRBV3-1 (or the pseudogene TRBV3-2) with TRBJ1-2; D not resolved. CDR3 length: 13 residues. Trimming pared 4 bases from V and 4 bases from J, leaving 10 bases between. Germline loops: CDR1 LGHDT, CDR2 YNNKEL (reference sequence). The CDR3 nucleotides read TGTGCCAGCAGCCCCGAGGGCTCCTATGGCTACACCTTC. Protein: CASSPEGSYGYTF.

The chain is built from TRBV3-1 (or the pseudogene TRBV3-2) and TRBJ1-1, with D perhaps TRBD1 (5 bases). CDR3 length: 15 residues. Trimming took 0 bases from V and 2 from J, leaving 10 bases between them. The V gene's germline CDR1 is LGHDT and CDR2 YNNKEL (reference sequence). CDR3 protein: CASSQDWGGNTEAFF. The CDR3 DNA is TGTGCCAGCAGCCAAGATTGGGGGGGAAACACTGAAGCTTTCTTT.

The rearrangement uses TRBV7-6 and TRBJ2-2, with 7 bases identical to TRBD2. The J segment lost 4 bases and the V segment lost 6 bases, leaving 8 bases of the junction unmatched. The CDR3 has 15 amino acids. From germline, CDR1 is SGHVS and CDR2 FNYEAQ. CDR3 sequence reads: CASSLDGGGTGELFF. The CDR3 region has the DNA TGTGCCAGCAGTCTTGACGGCGGGGGCACCGGGGAGCTGTTTTTT.

The J gene is TRBJ2-1, the V gene TRBV9, with 10 nucleotides matching TRBD2. This CDR3 has 16 amino acids. CDR1 and CDR2 from the germline V gene are SGDLS and YYNGEE. Trimming cost V 0 bases and J 9 bases; bases outside gene matches: 9. This chain's CDR3 is CASSVALVAGGREQFF. CDR3 in DNA: TGTGCCAGCAGCGTAGCTTTAGTAGCGGGAGGACGTGAGCAGTTCTTC. The whole variable domain, filled in from reference TRBV9 and TRBJ2-1, reads DSGVTQTPKHLITATGQRVTLRCSPRSGDLSVYWYQQSLDQGLQFLIQYYNGEERAKGNILERFSAQQFPDLHSELNLSSLELGDSALYFCASSVALVAGGREQFFGPGTRLTVL.

The chain joins TRBV11-2 to TRBJ2-1, with D perhaps TRBD2 (5 bases). The germline V and J ends were trimmed by 4 bases and 10 bases, with 8 bases remaining between them. The CDR3 is 11 residues long. Germline V gives CDR1 SGHAT, CDR2 FQNNGV. This CDR3 is CASSSGLEQFF. The DNA of the CDR3 is TGTGCCAGCAGCTCAGGACTCGAGCAGTTCTTC.

V gene TRBV27 combines with J gene TRBJ1-2; the match to TRBD1 covers 8 bases. CDR3 length equals 13 residues. The J segment lost 8 bases and the V segment lost 6 bases, leaving 8 bases of the junction unmatched. From germline, CDR1 is MNHEY and CDR2 SMNVEV (reference sequence). CDR3 residues: CASRQDRERGYTF. CDR3 nucleotides: TGTGCCAGCAGGCAGGACAGGGAAAGGGGCTACACCTTC.

The V gene is TRBV6-5, the J gene TRBJ2-1; D unclear. This CDR3 is 15 amino acids long. Germline V lookup: CDR1 MNHEY, CDR2 SVGAGI. Trimming left V 7 bases short and J 0 bases short, with 13 bases between. The CDR3 spells CASTLKRSSYNEQFF. CDR3 in DNA: TGTGCCAGCACCCTAAAGAGGAGCTCCTACAATGAGCAGTTCTTC.

This chain connects TRBV5-5 to TRBJ2-2; TRBD1 matches at 7 bases. CDR1 and CDR2 from the germline V gene are SGHKS and YYEKEE (reference sequence). This CDR3 spans 16 amino acids. The V gene end was trimmed by 4 bases and the J gene end by 3 bases; junction bases not matched to a gene: 9. The CDR3 DNA reads TGTGCCAGCAGCGATCGACAGGGTAGTTACACCGGGGAGCTGTTTTTT. It is translated as CASSDRQGSYTGELFF.

V gene TRBV19 combines with J gene TRBJ2-3; 8 bases line up with TRBD1. This CDR3 contains 15 residues. After removal of 4 bases from V and 5 bases from J, the junction contained 8 bases not matched to a gene. Germline V gene lookup returns CDR1 LNHDA and CDR2 SQIVND (reference sequence). CDR3 sequence reads: CASSNMGQVGDTQYF. The CDR3 DNA reads TGTGCCAGTAGTAATATGGGACAGGTTGGAGATACGCAGTATTTT.

The rearrangement joins TRBV4-1 to TRBJ1-2, with D possibly TRBD1 on 5 matching bases. Germline-derived CDR1 and CDR2 are MGHRA and YSYEKL. V shed 0 bases and J shed 4 bases, with 15 bases lying between them. CDR3 length equals 16 residues. The CDR3 here is CASSQDLPGKGYGYTF. The DNA for the CDR3 is TGCGCCAGCAGCCAAGATCTCCCAGGGAAGGGCTATGGCTACACCTTC.

This rearrangement joins TRBV7-2 to TRBJ1-5; D may be TRBD1 (6 bases). The CDR3 has 15 amino acids. V gave up 2 bases and J gave up 0 bases, with 8 bases separating them. CDR1 and CDR2 (germline): SGHTA, FQGNSA. The CDR3 region is CASSLKGGSNQPQHF. In nucleotides, the CDR3 is TGTGCCAGCAGCTTAAAAGGGGGTAGCAATCAGCCCCAGCATTTT. Filled out from reference TRBV7-2 and TRBJ1-5, the complete variable domain reads GAGVSQSPSNKVTEKGKDVELRCDPISGHTALYWYRQSLGQGLEFLIYFQGNSAPDKSGLPSDRFSAERTGGSVSTLTIQRTQQEDSAVYLCASSLKGGSNQPQHFGDGTRLSIL.

This clone was seen many times. The chain has TRBV10-1 and TRBJ2-1; the match to TRBD2 covers 11 bases. In germline, CDR1 is WNHNN, CDR2 SYGVQD (reference sequence). V lost 4 bases, J lost 2 bases, and 10 bases stayed unmatched. The CDR3 length is 18 residues. CDR3 bases: TGCGCCAGCAGTGGTCCCACTAGCGGGAGTGGGACCTACAATGAGCAGTTCTTC. It is translated as CASSGPTSGSGTYNEQFF.

The chain recombines TRBV6-5 with TRBJ1-2; 7 bases map to TRBD1. The germline V gene encodes CDR1 MNHEY and CDR2 SVGAGI. The CDR3 sequence is 15 residues long. After removal of 2 bases from V and 2 bases from J, the junction contained 5 bases not matched to a gene. The DNA of the CDR3 is TGTGCCAGCAGTTACGATGACAGGGCAAACTATGGCTACACCTTC. Translating it yields CASSYDDRANYGYTF.

The CDR3 loop reads CAVRTSGREETQYF. Written as DNA, the CDR3 is TGTGCCGTAAGGACTAGCGGGAGGGAAGAGACCCAGTACTTC. V gene TRBV7-8 combines with J gene TRBJ2-5; 15 bases agree with TRBD2. Germline V gene sequence: CDR1 SGHVS, CDR2 FQNEAQ. After removal of 11 bases from V and 3 bases from J, the junction contained 4 bases not matched to a gene. This CDR3 spans 14 amino acids.

This chain links TRBV6-5 with TRBJ2-7; the match to TRBD2 covers 9 bases. J gave up 4 bases and V 0 bases, and 7 bases lay outside the gene matches. This CDR3 contains 16 residues. Germline V gene lookup returns CDR1 MNHEY and CDR2 SVGAGI. For the CDR3, the DNA is TGTGCCAGCAGTTACTCACTAGCGGGTCTTGGGTACGAGCAGTACTTC. Amino acids: CASSYSLAGLGYEQYF.

This clone has just one count. This chain connects TRBV28 to TRBJ2-5, with 13 bases aligning to TRBD2. J was trimmed by 2 bases and V by 3 bases; bases with no gene match: 9. The germline V gene encodes CDR1 MDHEN and CDR2 SYDVKM. This CDR3 contains 18 residues. The CDR3 loop reads CASSFWTSGSGEQETQYF. In nucleotides, the CDR3 is TGTGCCAGCAGTTTTTGGACTAGCGGGAGCGGAGAGCAAGAGACCCAGTACTTC.

This clone was recorded once. The gene calls are TRBV27 and TRBJ2-6; TRBD1 is a possible D gene (5 bases). Trimming stripped 4 bases from V and 2 bases from J, with 12 bases between. Germline V lookup: CDR1 MNHEY, CDR2 SMNVEV (reference sequence). The CDR3 contains 16 residues. Written as DNA, the CDR3 is TGTGCCAGCAGTTCTCAGGGTTGGCCTGGGGCCAACGTCCTGACTTTC. Amino acid sequence: CASSSQGWPGANVLTF.

The chain links TRBV27 to TRBJ2-7; TRBD1 agrees at 12 bases. With 7 bases clipped from V and 4 bases from J, the junction kept 5 bases outside the gene matches. The CDR3 loop spans 14 amino acids. From germline, CDR1 is MNHEY and CDR2 SMNVEV (reference sequence). Written as DNA, the CDR3 is TGTGCCAGCACCCGGGGACAGGGGGCTTACGAGCAGTACTTC. This encodes CASTRGQGAYEQYF.

Written as DNA, the CDR3 is TGTGCCATCAGTGAGGGCCCAATCTCTGGAAACACCATATATTTT. Translation: CAISEGPISGNTIYF. The chain carries TRBV10-3 and TRBJ1-3; unclear D gene. The CDR3 spans 15 residues. Germline CDR1 and CDR2: ENHRY and SYGVKD. Trimming pared 2 bases from V and 0 bases from J, leaving 8 bases between.

The chain recombines TRBV19 with TRBJ1-1; the D gene is possibly TRBD1 (5 bases). The V gene's germline CDR1 is LNHDA and CDR2 SQIVND (reference sequence). Trimming cost V 5 bases and J 4 bases, with 23 bases left between them. The CDR3 length is 17 residues. The CDR3 loop is CASSRAGLRGVSTEAFF. In DNA form, the CDR3 reads TGTGCCAGTAGTCGGGCGGGGCTGAGAGGGGTGAGCACTGAAGCTTTCTTT.

This chain joins TRBV5-1 and TRBJ2-5, with 14 bases identical to TRBD2. The germline V gene has CDR1 SGHRS and CDR2 YFSETQ. This CDR3 has 17 residues. V was clipped by 4 bases and J by 1 base; unmatched bases: 6. CDR3 in amino acids: CASSPETSGRAQETQYF. The DNA of the CDR3 is TGCGCCAGCAGCCCAGAGACTAGCGGGAGGGCCCAAGAGACCCAGTACTTC.

This sequence joins TRBV5-5 and TRBJ2-7; 8 nucleotides line up with TRBD2. Germline V gives CDR1 SGHKS, CDR2 YYEKEE (reference sequence). V lost 0 bases and J lost 0; bases outside the gene matches: 2. This CDR3 contains 15 residues. CDR3 bases: TGTGCCAGCAGCTTGGGGGCGGGGGGCTCCTACGAGCAGTACTTC. This encodes CASSLGAGGSYEQYF.

CDR3 bases: TGTGCCAGCAGTTTAAATGGGCCTTACGGCTACACCTTC. The encoded protein is CASSLNGPYGYTF. The rearrangement links TRBV27 to TRBJ1-2; D gene ambiguous. Germline values: CDR1 MNHEY, CDR2 SMNVEV (reference sequence). Trimming took 2 bases from V and 8 from J, leaving 12 bases between them. This CDR3 contains 13 residues.

The gene calls are TRBV19 and TRBJ2-3; the match to TRBD1 covers 7 bases. Germline V gene lookup returns CDR1 LNHDA and CDR2 SQIVND (reference sequence). The ends lost 2 bases at V and 3 bases at J; junction bases unmatched: 8. The CDR3 loop spans 16 amino acids. CDR3 sequence reads: CASSIKTGPVTDTQYF. CDR3 in DNA: TGTGCCAGTAGTATAAAGACAGGGCCTGTTACAGATACGCAGTATTTT.

This rearrangement joins TRBV3-1 (or the pseudogene TRBV3-2) to TRBJ2-7, with D possibly TRBD1 on 6 matching bases. Trimming took off 1 base at V and 5 bases at J, with 12 bases between the two ends. Germline V gene lookup returns CDR1 LGHDT and CDR2 YNNKEL (reference sequence). This CDR3 has 14 residues. This CDR3 is CASSQGGQRNEQYF. CDR3 coding DNA: TGTGCCAGCAGCCAAGGGGGGCAGAGGAACGAGCAGTACTTC.

The chain has TRBV7-9 and TRBJ1-4; weak D call: TRBD1 (5 bases). The CDR3 spans 15 residues. Germline-derived CDR1 and CDR2 are SEHNR and FQNEAQ (reference sequence). With 1 base removed from V and 7 bases from J, the gap between germline ends came to 13 bases. The CDR3: CASSLDKGIGEKLFF. The DNA for the CDR3 is TGTGCCAGCAGCTTAGACAAGGGGATCGGTGAAAAACTGTTTTTT.

V usage is TRBV5-1 and J usage is TRBJ1-1; D might be TRBD1 (6 bases). V was shortened by 4 bases and J by 0 bases, with 13 bases between the two germline ends. CDR3 length equals 15 residues. In germline, CDR1 is SGHRS, CDR2 YFSETQ. CDR3 sequence: CASSPLDRLNTEAFF. The DNA for the CDR3 is TGCGCCAGCAGCCCGCTGGACAGATTGAACACTGAAGCTTTCTTT.

This clone has just a few counts. The chain recombines TRBV19 with TRBJ1-2; D is ambiguous. From germline, CDR1 is LNHDA and CDR2 SQIVND (reference sequence). The V end lost 7 bases, the J end lost 3 bases, and 9 bases lay between the germline ends. This CDR3 comprises 12 residues. CDR3 region: CASNAGYYGYTF. CDR3 coding DNA: TGTGCCAGTAATGCAGGCTACTATGGCTACACCTTC. Looking up the rest from reference TRBV19 and TRBJ1-2 gives the full variable domain: DGGITQSPKYLFRKEGQNVTLSCEQNLNHDAMYWYRQDPGQGLRLIYYSQIVNDFQKGDIAEGYSVSREKKESFPLTVTSAQKNPTAFYLCASNAGYYGYTFGSGTRLTVV.